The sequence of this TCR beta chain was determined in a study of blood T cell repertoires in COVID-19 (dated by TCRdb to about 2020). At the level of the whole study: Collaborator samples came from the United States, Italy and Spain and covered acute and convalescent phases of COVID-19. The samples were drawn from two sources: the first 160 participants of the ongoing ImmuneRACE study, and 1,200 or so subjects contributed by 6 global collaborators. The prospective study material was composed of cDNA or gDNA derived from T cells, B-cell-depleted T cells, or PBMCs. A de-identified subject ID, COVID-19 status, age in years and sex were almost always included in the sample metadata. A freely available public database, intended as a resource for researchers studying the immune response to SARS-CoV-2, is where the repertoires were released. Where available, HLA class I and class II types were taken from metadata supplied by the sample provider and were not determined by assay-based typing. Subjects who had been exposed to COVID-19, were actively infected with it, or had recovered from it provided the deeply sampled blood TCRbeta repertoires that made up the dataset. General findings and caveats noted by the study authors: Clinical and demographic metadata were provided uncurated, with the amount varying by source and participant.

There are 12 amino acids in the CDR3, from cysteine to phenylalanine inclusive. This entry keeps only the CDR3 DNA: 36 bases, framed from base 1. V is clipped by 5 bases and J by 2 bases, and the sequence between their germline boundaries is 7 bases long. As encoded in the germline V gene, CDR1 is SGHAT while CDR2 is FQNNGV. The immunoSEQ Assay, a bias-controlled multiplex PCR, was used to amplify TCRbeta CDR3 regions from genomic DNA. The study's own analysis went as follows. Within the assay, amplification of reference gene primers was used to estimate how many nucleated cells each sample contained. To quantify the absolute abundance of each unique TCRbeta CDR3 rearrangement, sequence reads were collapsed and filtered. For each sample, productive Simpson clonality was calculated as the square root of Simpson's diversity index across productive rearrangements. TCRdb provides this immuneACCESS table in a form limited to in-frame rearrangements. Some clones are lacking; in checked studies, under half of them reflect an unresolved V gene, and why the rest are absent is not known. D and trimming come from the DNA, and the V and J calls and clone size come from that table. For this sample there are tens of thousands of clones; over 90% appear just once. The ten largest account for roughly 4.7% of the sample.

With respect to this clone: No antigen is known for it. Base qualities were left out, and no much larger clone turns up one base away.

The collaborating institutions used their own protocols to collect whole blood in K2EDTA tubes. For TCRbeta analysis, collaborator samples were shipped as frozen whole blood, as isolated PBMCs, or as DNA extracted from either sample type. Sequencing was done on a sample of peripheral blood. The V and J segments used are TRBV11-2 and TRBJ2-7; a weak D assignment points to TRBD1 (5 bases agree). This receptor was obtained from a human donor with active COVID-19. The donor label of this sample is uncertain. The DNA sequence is TGTGCCAGCAGCCAGACAGCCTACGAGCAGTACTTC. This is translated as CASSQTAYEQYF.